Listed below are T cell receptor gamma chains from one sample, sequenced in a study of Vδ1+ human thymocytes. TCRdb re-processed the multiplex PCR reads via CATT. The sample shows 30,000 to 45,000 gamma-chain clones, 20% to 25% of them seen only once. Source material: Vdelta1+ gamma-delta thymocytes from the thymus. Receptors were obtained from a girl in the first two years of life who had congenital heart surgery. Both conserved end residues are part of each CDR3. Only part of the rows carry a size: once, few, many, or a class if the clone is expanded.

14	few	TRGV5	TRGJ1/TRGJ2	TGTGCCACCTGGGACAATGTCAGAAGTTATAAGAAACTCTTT	CATWDNVRSYKKLF
15	-	TRGV9	TRGJ1/TRGJ2	TGTGCCCTGTGGGAGGTGCCCTCGGGGGATTATAAGAAACTCTTT	CALWEVPSGDYKKLF
15	many	TRGV3	TRGJP2	TGTGCCACCTGGGACAGGCGGAGTAGTGATTGGATCAAGACGTTT	CATWDRRSSDWIKTF
14	-	TRGV2	TRGJ1/TRGJ2	TGTGCCACCTGGGACGGGCATAGTTATTATAAGAAACTCTTT	CATWDGHSYYKKLF
19	-	TRGV9	TRGJP	TGTGCCTTGTGGGAGGTGCAGTATGACAAAGAGTTGGGCAAAAAAATCAAGGTATTT	CALWEVQYDKELGKKIKVF
11	-	TRGV8	TRGJ1/TRGJ2	TGTGCCACCTGGGATAGTCCTAAGAAACTCTTT	CATWDSPKKLF
14	-	TRGV9	TRGJ1/TRGJ2	TGTGCCTTGTGGGAGCAGAGGGTTTATTATAAGAAACTCTTT	CALWEQRVYYKKLF
11	-	TRGV4	TRGJ1/TRGJ2	TGTGCCACCTGGGAGGTAGAGAAGAAACTCTTT	CATWEVEKKLF
13	few	TRGV8	TRGJ1/TRGJ2	TGTGCCACCTGGATTTCGCGGTATTATAAGAAACTCTTT	CATWISRYYKKLF
11	-	TRGV4	TRGJ1/TRGJ2	TGTGCCACCTGGCTCAATTATAAGAAACTCTTT	CATWLNYKKLF
16	-	TRGV8	TRGJP2	TGTGCCACCTGGATATCTGGGGGGGGTAGTGATTGGATCAAGACGTTT	CATWISGGGSDWIKTF
14	-	TRGV9	TRGJ1/TRGJ2	TGTGCCTTGTGGTACAGAGGAAAGGCTTATAAGAAACTCTTT	CALWYRGKAYKKLF
15	-	TRGV2	TRGJ1/TRGJ2	TGTGCCACCTGGGACAGTGTGGCATATTATTATAAGAAACTCTTT	CATWDSVAYYYKKLF
16	-	TRGV4	TRGJ1/TRGJ2	TGTGCCGCCTGGGATGGCTCGTCCCCGAATTATTATAAGAAACTCTTT	CAAWDGSSPNYYKKLF
12	few	TRGV4	TRGJ1/TRGJ2	TGTGCCACCTGGGACGATACGGATAAGAAACTCTTT	CATWDDTDKKLF
12	few	TRGV8	TRGJ1/TRGJ2	TGTGCCACCTGGGATTATGATTATAAGAAACTCTTT	CATWDYDYKKLF
10	-	TRGV3	TRGJ1/TRGJ2	TGTGCCACCTGGGACAGGCATCAACTCTTT	CATWDRHQLF
14	-	TRGV4	TRGJ1/TRGJ2	TGTGCCACCTGGGACCCTACGGGGTATTATAAGAAACTCTTT	CATWDPTGYYKKLF
14	few	TRGV3	TRGJ1/TRGJ2	TGTGCCACCTGGGACAGGCGTATGGGTTATAAGAAACTCTTT	CATWDRRMGYKKLF
11	few	TRGV3	TRGJ1/TRGJ2	TGTGCCACCTGGGACGGGTGTAGTGAACTCTTT	CATWDGCSELF
12	medium-sized	TRGV9	TRGJ1/TRGJ2	TGTGCCTTGTGGGAGGTGCGATATAAGAAACTCTTT	CALWEVRYKKLF
15	few	TRGV8	TRGJP2	TGTGCCACCTGGGTGCTAAATAGTAGTGATTGGATCAAGACGTTT	CATWVLNSSDWIKTF
13	-	TRGV9	TRGJ1/TRGJ2	TGTGCCTTGTGGGAATCCTTTCGTGATAAGAAACTCTTT	CALWESFRDKKLF
14	few	TRGV9	TRGJ1/TRGJ2	TGTGCCTTGTGGGAGGGGATAGTGAAGTATAAGAAACTCTTT	CALWEGIVKYKKLF
12	-	TRGV3	TRGJ1/TRGJ2	TGTGCCACCTGGGACACCCGGGGCAAGAAACTCTTT	CATWDTRGKKLF
12	few	TRGV9	TRGJ1/TRGJ2	TGTGCCTTGTGGGAGGTTTTGGGTAAGAAACTCTTT	CALWEVLGKKLF
12	medium-sized	TRGV2	TRGJ1/TRGJ2	TGTGCCACCTGGGACGGGCAGTATAAGAAACTCTTT	CATWDGQYKKLF
11	-	TRGV3	TRGJ1/TRGJ2	TGTGCCACCTGGGACAGGCGTAGGAAACTCTTT	CATWDRRRKLF
14	few	TRGV9	TRGJP2	TGTGCCTTGTTCGAGGTTTGGGGTGATTGGATCAAGACGTTT	CALFEVWGDWIKTF
16	-	TRGV8	TRGJ1/TRGJ2	TGTGCCACCTGGGATAGGCGTAACGGAGATTATTATAAGAAACTCTTT	CATWDRRNGDYYKKLF
15	-	TRGV3	TRGJ1/TRGJ2	TGTGCCACCTGGGACAGGCCCCTCCATTATTATAAGAAACTCTTT	CATWDRPLHYYKKLF
17	-	TRGV8	TRGJ1/TRGJ2	TGTGCCACCTGGGTACCACCTATCCCTCCGAATTATTACAAGAAACTCTTT	CATWVPPIPPNYYKKLF
11	few	TRGV9	TRGJ1/TRGJ2	TGTGCCTTGTGGGATTTCGGAAAGAAACTCTTC	CALWDFGKKLF
17	-	TRGV3	TRGJP2	TGTGCCACCTGGGACAGGCCCGCGGGGTTTCGTGATTGGATCAAGACGTTT	CATWDRPAGFRDWIKTF
11	-	TRGV9	TRGJ1/TRGJ2	TGTGCCTTGTACGATTATTATAAGAAACTCTTT	CALYDYYKKLF
12	few	TRGV9	TRGJ1/TRGJ2	TGTGCCTTGTGGGAGGTGGACATGAAGAAACTCTTT	CALWEVDMKKLF
15	medium-sized	TRGV2	TRGJP2	TGTGCCACCTGGGACGGATATAGTAGTGATTGGATCAAGACGTTT	CATWDGYSSDWIKTF
13	-	TRGV2	TRGJ1/TRGJ2	TGTGCCACCTGGGACGGGCAGGTCTATAAGAAACTCTTT	CATWDGQVYKKLF
15	few	TRGV9	TRGJ1/TRGJ2	TGTGCCTTGTGGGAGACCCCCAAGAATTATTATAAGAAACTCTTT	CALWETPKNYYKKLF
16	-	TRGV8	TRGJP2	TGTGCCACCTGGGATAAAATGGAGCGGGGTGATTGGATCAAGACGTTT	CATWDKMERGDWIKTF
12	-	TRGV4	TRGJ1/TRGJ2	TGTGCCACCTGGGATGGCCTGGGGGGGAAACTCTTT	CATWDGLGGKLF
15	-	TRGV2	TRGJP2	TGTGCCACCTGGGAAAGTAGGAGTAGTGATTGGATCAAGACGTTT	CATWESRSSDWIKTF
14	-	TRGV2	TRGJ1/TRGJ2	TGTGCCACCTGGGACGGGCTTTACTATTATAAGAAACTCTTT	CATWDGLYYYKKLF
14	few	TRGV3	TRGJ1/TRGJ2	TGTGCCACCTGGGATACCCCGAATTATTATAAGAAACTCTTT	CATWDTPNYYKKLF
14	-	TRGV2	TRGJ1/TRGJ2	TGTGCCACCTGGGACGGGCGGCGTTATTATAAGAAACTCTTT	CATWDGRRYYKKLF
11	-	TRGV8	TRGJ1/TRGJ2	TGTGCCACCTGGGATAAACCGGGGAAACTCTTT	CATWDKPGKLF
12	-	TRGV3	TRGJ1/TRGJ2	TGTGCCACCTGGGACGGGACCAATAAGAAACTCTTT	CATWDGTNKKLF
17	few	TRGV8	TRGJ1/TRGJ2	TGTGCCACCTGGGACACCCGCGGCCGTTTGAATTATTATAAGAAACTCTTT	CATWDTRGRLNYYKKLF
13	few	TRGV8	TRGJ1/TRGJ2	TGTGCCACCTGGGATAGAGGCTATTATAAGAAACTCTTT	CATWDRGYYKKLF
15	-	TRGV4	TRGJ1/TRGJ2	TGTGCCACCTGGGATGCGACCGCCGGGGGATATAAGAAACTCTTT	CATWDATAGGYKKLF
13	few	TRGV9	TRGJ1/TRGJ2	TGTGCCTTGTGGGAGTTCAAGCGGGGTAAGAAACTCTTT	CALWEFKRGKKLF
16	-	TRGV9	TRGJ1/TRGJ2	TGTGCCTTGTGGGAGGCGAATCTCACAAATTATTATAAGAAACTCTTT	CALWEANLTNYYKKLF
14	few	TRGV4	TRGJ1/TRGJ2	TGTGCCACCTGGGATGTTCTGCCTTATTATAAGAAACTCTTT	CATWDVLPYYKKLF